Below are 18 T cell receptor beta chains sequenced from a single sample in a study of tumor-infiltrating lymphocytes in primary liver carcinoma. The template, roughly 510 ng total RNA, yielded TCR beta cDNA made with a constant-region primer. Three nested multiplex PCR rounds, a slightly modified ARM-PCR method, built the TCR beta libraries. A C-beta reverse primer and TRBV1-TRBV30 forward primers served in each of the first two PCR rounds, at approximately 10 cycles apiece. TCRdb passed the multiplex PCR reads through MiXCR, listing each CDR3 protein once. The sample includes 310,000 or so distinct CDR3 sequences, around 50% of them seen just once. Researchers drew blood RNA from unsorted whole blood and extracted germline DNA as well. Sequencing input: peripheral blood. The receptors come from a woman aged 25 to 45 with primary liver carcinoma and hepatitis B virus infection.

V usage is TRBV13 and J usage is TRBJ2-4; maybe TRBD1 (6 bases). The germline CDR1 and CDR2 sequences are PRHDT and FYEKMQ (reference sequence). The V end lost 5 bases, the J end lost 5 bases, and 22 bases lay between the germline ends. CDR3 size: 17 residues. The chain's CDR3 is CASSTNQQGHPENIQYF. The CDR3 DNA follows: TGTGCCAGCAGCACCAATCAACAGGGCCACCCGGAAAACATTCAGTACTTC. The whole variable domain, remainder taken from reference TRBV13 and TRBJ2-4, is AAGVIQSPRHLIKEKRETATLKCYPIPRHDTVYWYQQGPGQDPQFLISFYEKMQSDKGSIPDRFSAQQFSDYHSELNMSSLELGDSALYFCASSTNQQGHPENIQYFGAGTRLSVL.

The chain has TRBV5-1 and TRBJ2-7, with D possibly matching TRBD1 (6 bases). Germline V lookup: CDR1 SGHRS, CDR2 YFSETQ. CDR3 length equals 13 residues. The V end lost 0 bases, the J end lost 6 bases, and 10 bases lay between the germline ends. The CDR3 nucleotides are TGCGCCAGCAGCTTGGAAGGGGGTCTCGAGCAGTACTTC. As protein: CASSLEGGLEQYF.

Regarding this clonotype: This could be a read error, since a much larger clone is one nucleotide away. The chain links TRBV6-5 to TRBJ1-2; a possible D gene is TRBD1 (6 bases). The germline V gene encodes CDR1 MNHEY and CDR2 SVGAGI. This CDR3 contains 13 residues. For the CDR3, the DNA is TGTGCCAGCAGCCGAGCAGGGGAGGGTGGCCACACCTTC. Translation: CASSRAGEGGHTF.

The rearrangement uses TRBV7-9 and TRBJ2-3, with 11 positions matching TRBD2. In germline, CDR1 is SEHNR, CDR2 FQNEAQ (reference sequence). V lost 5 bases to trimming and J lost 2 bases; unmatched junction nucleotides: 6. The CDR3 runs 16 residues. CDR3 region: CASSPGTSGYTDTQYF. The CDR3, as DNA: TGTGCCAGCAGCCCCGGGACTAGCGGATACACAGATACGCAGTATTTT.

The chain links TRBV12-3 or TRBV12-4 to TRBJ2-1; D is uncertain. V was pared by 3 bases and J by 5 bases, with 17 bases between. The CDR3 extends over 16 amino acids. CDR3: CASSLGARDRNNEQFF. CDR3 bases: TGTGCCAGCAGTTTGGGTGCGAGAGATCGGAACAATGAGCAGTTCTTC.

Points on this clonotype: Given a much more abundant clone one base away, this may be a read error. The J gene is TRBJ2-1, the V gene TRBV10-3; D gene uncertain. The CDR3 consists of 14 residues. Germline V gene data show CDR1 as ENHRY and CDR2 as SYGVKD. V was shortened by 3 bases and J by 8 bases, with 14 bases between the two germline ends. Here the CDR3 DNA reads TGTGCCATCAGTGACGTTGATGGGATAGATGAGCAGTTCTTC. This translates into CAISDVDGIDEQFF.

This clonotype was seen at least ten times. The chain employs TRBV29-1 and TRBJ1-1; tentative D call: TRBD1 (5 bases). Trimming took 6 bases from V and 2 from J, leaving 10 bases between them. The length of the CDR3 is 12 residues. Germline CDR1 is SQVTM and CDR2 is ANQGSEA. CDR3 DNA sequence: TGCAGCGTCACGACAGATAACACTGAAGCTTTCTTT. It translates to CSVTTDNTEAFF.

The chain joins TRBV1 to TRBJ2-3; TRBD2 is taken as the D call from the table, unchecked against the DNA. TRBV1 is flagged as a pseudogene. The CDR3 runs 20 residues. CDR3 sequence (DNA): TGCACCAGCAGCCAAGGTTGCATGCTATCGGGAGGGCCAATGACAGATACGCAGTATTTT. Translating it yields CTSSQGCMLSGGPMTDTQYF.

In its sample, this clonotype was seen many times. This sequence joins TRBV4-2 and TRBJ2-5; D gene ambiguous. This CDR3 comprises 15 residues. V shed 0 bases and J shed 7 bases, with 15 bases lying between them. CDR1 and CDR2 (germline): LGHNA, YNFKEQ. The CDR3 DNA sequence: TGTGCCAGCAGCCAAGATCCCGGTTCGGATGGGACCCAGTACTTC. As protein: CASSQDPGSDGTQYF.

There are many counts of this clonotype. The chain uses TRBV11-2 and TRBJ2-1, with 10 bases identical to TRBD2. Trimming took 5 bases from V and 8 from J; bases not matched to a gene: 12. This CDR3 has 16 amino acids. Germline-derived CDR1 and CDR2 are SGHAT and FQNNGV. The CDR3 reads CASSPGRLAGVDEQFF. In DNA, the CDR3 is TGTGCCAGCAGCCCAGGGCGTCTAGCGGGGGTGGATGAGCAGTTCTTC.

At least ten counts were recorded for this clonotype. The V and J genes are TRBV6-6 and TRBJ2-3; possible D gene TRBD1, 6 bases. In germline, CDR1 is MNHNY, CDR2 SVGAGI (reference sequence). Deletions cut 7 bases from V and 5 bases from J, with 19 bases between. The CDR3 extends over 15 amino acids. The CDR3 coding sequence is TGTGCCAGCACGAGAGGGCGCAGGGGTAGAGATACGCAGTATTTT. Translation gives CASTRGRRGRDTQYF.

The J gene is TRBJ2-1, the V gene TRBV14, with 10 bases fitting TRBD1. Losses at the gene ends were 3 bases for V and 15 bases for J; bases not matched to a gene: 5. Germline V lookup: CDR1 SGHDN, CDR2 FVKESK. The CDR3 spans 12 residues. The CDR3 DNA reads TGTGCCAGCAGCCACGGGACAGGGGTTCGGTTCTTC. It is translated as CASSHGTGVRFF.

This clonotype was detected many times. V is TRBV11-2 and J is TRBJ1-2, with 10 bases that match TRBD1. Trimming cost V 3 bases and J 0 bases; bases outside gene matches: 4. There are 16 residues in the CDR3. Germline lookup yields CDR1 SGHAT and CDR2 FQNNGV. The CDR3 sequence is CASSFGQGGSNYGYTF. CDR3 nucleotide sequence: TGTGCCAGCAGCTTCGGACAGGGGGGATCTAACTATGGCTACACCTTC. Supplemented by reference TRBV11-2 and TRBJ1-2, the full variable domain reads EAGVAQSPRYKIIEKRQSVAFWCNPISGHATLYWYQQILGQGPKLLIQFQNNGVVDDSQLPKDRFSAERLKGVDSTLKIQPAKLEDSAVYLCASSFGQGGSNYGYTFGSGTRLTVV.

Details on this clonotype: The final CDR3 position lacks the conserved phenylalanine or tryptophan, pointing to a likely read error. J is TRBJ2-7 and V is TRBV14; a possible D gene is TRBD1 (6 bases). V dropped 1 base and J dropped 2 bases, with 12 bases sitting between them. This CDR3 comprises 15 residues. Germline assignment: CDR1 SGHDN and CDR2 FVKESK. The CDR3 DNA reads TGTGCCAGCAGCCAAGGACGGACAGACCCCTACGAGCAGTACATC. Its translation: CASSQGRTDPYEQYI.

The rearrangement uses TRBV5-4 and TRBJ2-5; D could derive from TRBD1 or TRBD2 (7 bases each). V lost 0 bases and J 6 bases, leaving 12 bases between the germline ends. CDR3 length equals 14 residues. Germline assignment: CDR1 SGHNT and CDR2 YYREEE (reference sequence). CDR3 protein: CASSLEGGGKTQYF. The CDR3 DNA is TGTGCCAGCAGCTTGGAGGGAGGGGGCAAGACCCAGTACTTC.

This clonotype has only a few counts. CDR3 sequence (DNA): TGTGCCAGCAGCCGTCGGACTAGCGGGACCTACAATGAGCAGTTCTTC. This encodes CASSRRTSGTYNEQFF. This rearrangement joins TRBV5-4 to TRBJ2-1; 12 bases are a match to TRBD2. Trimming removed 4 bases from V and 2 bases from J; junction bases left unmatched: 4. Looked up from germline, CDR1 is SGHNT and CDR2 is YYREEE (reference sequence). This CDR3 region has 16 residues.

CDR3: CATSRAESTGELFF. CDR3 DNA: TGTGCCACTAGCAGGGCAGAGAGCACCGGGGAGCTGTTTTTT. This rearrangement joins TRBV12-3 or TRBV12-4 to TRBJ2-2; the D call may be TRBD1 or TRBD2 (5 bases each). The CDR3 extends over 14 amino acids. Trimming took 10 bases from V and 4 from J, leaving 16 bases between them.

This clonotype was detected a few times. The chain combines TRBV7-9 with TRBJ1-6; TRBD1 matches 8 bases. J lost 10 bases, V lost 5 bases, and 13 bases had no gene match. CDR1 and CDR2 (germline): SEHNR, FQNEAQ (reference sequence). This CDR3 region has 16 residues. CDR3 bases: TGTGCCAGCAGCCCCTACCGAGACAGGGGTGAATCACCCCTCCACTTT. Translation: CASSPYRDRGESPLHF.